The 12 T cell receptor beta chains below all came from one sample that was sequenced in a study of blood T cells in healthy people across ages. Primed by a sample-barcoded 5' primer and a J-beta primer mix, a second PCR proceeded for 7 to 11 cycles. TCRdb reprocessed the 5' RACE reads via MiXCR and lists one record per CDR3 protein. The sample carries about 1 million distinct CDR3 sequences, around 43% recorded once. The specimen was blood. Receptor source: a woman in her sixties or seventies in good health.

This clonotype has a handful of counts. This chain joins TRBV20-1 and TRBJ2-7; 8 bases map to TRBD1. Near its end, the DNA agrees better with TRBJ2-4, so the J call may be wrong. The CDR3 contains 13 residues. CDR1 and CDR2 (germline): DFQATT, SNEGSKA (reference sequence). The DNA for the CDR3 is TGCAGTGCTTTGGCGGACAGGGCTAACATTCAGTACTTC. It yields the protein CSALADRANIQYF.

The chain links TRBV20-1 to TRBJ2-4; TRBD2 might be the D (6 bases). The CDR3 contains 14 residues. Germline assignment: CDR1 DFQATT and CDR2 SNEGSKA (reference sequence). Trimming took 0 bases from V and 13 from J, leaving 19 bases between them. The CDR3 here is CSARDATGTPSQYF. Written as DNA, the CDR3 is TGCAGTGCTAGAGATGCAACCGGGACTCCCTCCCAGTACTTC.

This clonotype was counted only a few times. The J gene is TRBJ2-3, the V gene TRBV20-1, with TRBD2 as a possible D gene (5 bases). V lost 5 bases and J 1 base, leaving 13 bases between the germline ends. Germline CDR1 reads DFQATT; CDR2 reads SNEGSKA (reference sequence). The CDR3 covers 14 residues. In DNA form, the CDR3 reads TGCAGTGCTGGGAGAGGTAGCGGCACAGATACGCAGTATTTT. Protein product: CSAGRGSGTDTQYF.

The chain recombines TRBV6-2 or TRBV6-3 with TRBJ2-1, with 7 bases lining up with TRBD2. The tail of the sequence fits TRBJ2-7 better, so the J call may be wrong. The CDR3 contains 16 residues. The germline CDR1 and CDR2 sequences are MNHEY and SVGEGT. CDR3 DNA: TGTGCCAGCAGTTACAGGGCTAGCGGCCCCCGATATGAGCAGTACTTC. It encodes CASSYRASGPRYEQYF.

In its sample, this clonotype was seen a few times. This rearrangement joins TRBV20-1 to TRBJ1-4; D gene ambiguous. Trimming removed 4 bases at V and 3 bases at J, with 12 bases between. Germline V CDR1 and CDR2: DFQATT, SNEGSKA (reference sequence). The CDR3 is 14 amino acids. The CDR3 region is CSAKVARANEKLFF. The CDR3, as DNA: TGCAGTGCTAAGGTCGCACGAGCTAATGAAAAACTGTTTTTT.

This clonotype was counted many times. This chain links TRBV20-1 with TRBJ2-3, with 7 bases lining up with TRBD1. With 5 bases clipped from V and 5 bases from J, the junction kept 13 bases outside the gene matches. Germline CDR1 DFQATT, CDR2 SNEGSKA (reference sequence). The CDR3 is 15 residues long. Here the CDR3 reads CSAGRGGTGQDTQYF. In DNA form, the CDR3 reads TGCAGTGCTGGCAGAGGGGGCACGGGGCAAGATACGCAGTATTTT.

The CDR3 DNA is TGTGCCATCAGTGAGCCCAGCGGGAGCCCCAGCTCCTACAATGAGCAGTACTTC. It encodes CAISEPSGSPSSYNEQYF. The chain joins TRBV10-3 to TRBJ2-1; 8 bases map to TRBD2. The J call is uncertain, as TRBJ2-7 better fits the DNA end. Germline V lookup: CDR1 ENHRY, CDR2 SYGVKD. This CDR3 region has 18 residues.

The V and J genes are TRBV15 and TRBJ2-1; 7 bases match TRBD1. Looked up from germline, CDR1 is LNHNV and CDR2 is YYDKDF (reference sequence). The junction had 4 bases not matched to a gene; V was cut back by 3 bases and J by 2 bases. The CDR3 loop spans 15 amino acids. CDR3 bases: TGTGCCACCAGCAGTGGGGACAGCCCCTACAATGAGCAGTTCTTC. Its protein product is CATSSGDSPYNEQFF. Combining the CDR3 with reference TRBV15 and TRBJ2-1 gives the whole variable domain DAMVIQNPRYQVTQFGKPVTLSCSQTLNHNVMYWYQQKSSQAPKLLFHYYDKDFNNEADTPDNFQSRRPNTSFCFLDIRSPGLGDTAMYLCATSSGDSPYNEQFFGPGTRLTVL.

The rearrangement joins TRBV29-1 to TRBJ2-1; D remains unclear. Looked up from germline, CDR1 is SQVTM and CDR2 is ANQGSEA. V was trimmed by 6 bases and J by 3 bases, leaving 9 bases between them. The CDR3 runs 12 residues. CDR3 sequence (DNA): TGCAGCGTCCTGCGGAACTACAATGAGCAGTTCTTC. Its translation: CSVLRNYNEQFF.

The V and J genes are TRBV7-9 and TRBJ1-1; D uncertain. Per germline, CDR1 SEHNR and CDR2 FQNEAQ (reference sequence). Trimming took off 4 bases at V and 5 bases at J, with 11 bases between the two ends. The CDR3 is made up of 13 amino acids. The CDR3 loop reads CASSSMGQTEAFF. As DNA, the CDR3 is TGTGCCAGCAGCTCAATGGGTCAGACTGAAGCTTTCTTT.

The chain employs TRBV7-3 and TRBJ2-1; D not certain. The CDR3 contains 12 residues. Germline CDR1 reads SGHTA; CDR2 reads FQGTGA. The ends were cut back, 1 base at V and 7 bases at J, with 5 bases in the middle. The CDR3 here is CASSLKQNEQFF. The CDR3 bases are TGTGCCAGCAGCTTAAAACAGAATGAGCAGTTCTTC.

The CDR3 bases are TGTGCCAGCAGCGCTTCCGGGACCCCGAGCGCCGGGGAGCTGTTTTTT. This sequence encodes CASSASGTPSAGELFF. The chain carries TRBV9 and TRBJ2-2; D tentatively fits TRBD1 or TRBD2 (5 bases each). Per the germline V gene, CDR1 is SGDLS and CDR2 is YYNGEE. V lost 3 bases and J 6 bases, leaving 18 bases between the germline ends. The CDR3 has 16 amino acids.